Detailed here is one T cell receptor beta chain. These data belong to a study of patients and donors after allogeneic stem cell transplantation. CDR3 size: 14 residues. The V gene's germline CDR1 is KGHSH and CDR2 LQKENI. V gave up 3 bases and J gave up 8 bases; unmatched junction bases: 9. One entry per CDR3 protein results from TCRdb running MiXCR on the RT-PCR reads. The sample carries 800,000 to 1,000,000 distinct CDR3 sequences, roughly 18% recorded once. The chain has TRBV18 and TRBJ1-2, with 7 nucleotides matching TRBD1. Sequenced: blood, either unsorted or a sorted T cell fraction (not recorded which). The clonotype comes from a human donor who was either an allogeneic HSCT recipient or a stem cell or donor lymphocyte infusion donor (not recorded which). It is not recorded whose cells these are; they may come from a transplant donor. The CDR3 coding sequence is TGTGCCAGCTCACCCTCCCCGACAGGGAACGGCTACACCTTC. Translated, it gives CASSPSPTGNGYTF. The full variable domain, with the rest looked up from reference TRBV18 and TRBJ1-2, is NAGVMQNPRHLVRRRGQEARLRCSPMKGHSHVYWYRQLPEEGLKFMVYLQKENIIDESGMPKERFSAEFPKEGPSILRIQQVVRGDSAAYFCASSPSPTGNGYTFGSGTRLTVV.